The sequence of this T cell receptor (beta chain) was determined in a study of radiotherapy plus CTLA-4 blockade in lung cancer. TCRdb's copy holds only in-frame clones and misses some; the assay was immunoSEQ multiplex PCR. The sample contains 25,000 to 40,000 clones, over 60% of which appear only once. J was trimmed by 7 bases and V by 9 bases; bases with no gene match: 8. The germline CDR1 and CDR2 sequences are MNHNY and SVGAGI (reference sequence). This CDR3 spans 12 amino acids. The chain links TRBV6-6 to TRBJ1-1; TRBD1 agrees at 7 bases. The TCR comes from a human donor with non-small cell lung cancer whose response to radiotherapy plus ipilimumab could not be evaluated. The starting material was peripheral blood, obtained from a patient treated with radiotherapy plus ipilimumab. CDR3 loop: CARRQGGNEAFF. CDR3 DNA sequence: TGTGCCAGAAGACAGGGAGGCAATGAAGCTTTCTTT.